This TCR beta chain was identified during a study of CD8 T cells in ankylosing spondylitis. This clonotype was counted many times. This CDR3 spans 15 amino acids. The V end lost 5 bases, the J end lost 10 bases, and 22 bases lay between the germline ends. Germline assignment: CDR1 SGHKS and CDR2 YYEKEE (reference sequence). A single record per CDR3 protein comes from TCRdb applying MiXCR to the 5' RACE reads. The data contain under 250,000 distinct CDR3 sequences, 7.5% to 9.5% of them singletons. The sequenced material came from blood, either unsorted or a sorted T cell fraction (not recorded which). The chain uses TRBV5-5 and TRBJ2-1; no clear D. This clonotype was obtained from a female donor with ankylosing spondylitis or in good health (not recorded which). CDR3 in DNA: TGTGCCAGCAGTCCTTACCACGCGGAGTCGGTCGAGCAGTTCTTC. Translating gives CASSPYHAESVEQFF.